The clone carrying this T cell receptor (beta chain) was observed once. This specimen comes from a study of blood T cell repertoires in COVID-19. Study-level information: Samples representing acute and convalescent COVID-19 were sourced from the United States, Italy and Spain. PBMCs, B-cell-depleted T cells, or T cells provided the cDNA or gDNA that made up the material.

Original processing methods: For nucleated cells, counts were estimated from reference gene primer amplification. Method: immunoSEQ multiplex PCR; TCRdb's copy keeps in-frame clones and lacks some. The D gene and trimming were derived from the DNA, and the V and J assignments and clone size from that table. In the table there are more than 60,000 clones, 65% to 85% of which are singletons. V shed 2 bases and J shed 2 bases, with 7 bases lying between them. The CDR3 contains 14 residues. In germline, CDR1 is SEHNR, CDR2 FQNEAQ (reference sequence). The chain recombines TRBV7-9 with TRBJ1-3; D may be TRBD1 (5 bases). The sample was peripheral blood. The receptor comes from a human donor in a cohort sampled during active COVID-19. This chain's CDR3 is CASSLRGAGNTIYF. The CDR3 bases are TGTGCCAGCAGCTTAAGGGGTGCTGGAAACACCATATATTTT.